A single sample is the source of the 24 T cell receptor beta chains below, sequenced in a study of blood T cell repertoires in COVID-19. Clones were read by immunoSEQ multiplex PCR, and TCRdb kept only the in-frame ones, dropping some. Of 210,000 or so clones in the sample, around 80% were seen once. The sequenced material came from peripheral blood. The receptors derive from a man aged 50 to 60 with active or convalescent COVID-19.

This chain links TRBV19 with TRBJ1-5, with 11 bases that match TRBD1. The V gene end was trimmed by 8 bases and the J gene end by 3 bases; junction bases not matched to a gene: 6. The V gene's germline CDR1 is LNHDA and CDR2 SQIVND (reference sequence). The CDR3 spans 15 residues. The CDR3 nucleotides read TGTGCCAGTTCCGGGACAGGGGGTTTCAATCAGCCCCAGCATTTT. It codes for CASSGTGGFNQPQHF.

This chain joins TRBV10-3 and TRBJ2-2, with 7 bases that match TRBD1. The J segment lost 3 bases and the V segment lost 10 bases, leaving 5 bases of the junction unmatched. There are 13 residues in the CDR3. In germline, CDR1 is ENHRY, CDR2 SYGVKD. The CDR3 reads CASQGTDTGELFF. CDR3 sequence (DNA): TGTGCCAGCCAAGGGACAGACACCGGGGAGCTGTTTTTT.

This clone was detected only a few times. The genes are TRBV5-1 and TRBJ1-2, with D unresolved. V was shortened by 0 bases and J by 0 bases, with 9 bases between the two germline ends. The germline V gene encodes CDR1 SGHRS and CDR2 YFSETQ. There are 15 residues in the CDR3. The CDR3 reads CASSLGHEPNYGYTF. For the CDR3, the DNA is TGCGCCAGCAGCTTGGGGCACGAACCTAACTATGGCTACACCTTC.

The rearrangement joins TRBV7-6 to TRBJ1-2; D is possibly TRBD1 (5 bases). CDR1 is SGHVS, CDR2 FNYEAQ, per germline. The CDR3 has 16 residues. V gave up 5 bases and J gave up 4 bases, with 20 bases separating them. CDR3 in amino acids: CASSPPGGERGYGYTF. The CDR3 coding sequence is TGTGCCAGCAGCCCCCCCGGGGGTGAGAGAGGCTATGGCTACACCTTC.

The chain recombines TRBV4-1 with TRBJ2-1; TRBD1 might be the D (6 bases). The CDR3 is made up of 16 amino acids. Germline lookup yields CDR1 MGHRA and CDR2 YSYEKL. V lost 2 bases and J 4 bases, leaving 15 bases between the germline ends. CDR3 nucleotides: TGCGCCAGCAGCCAATACGGACAGTTCCCTTACAATGAGCAGTTCTTC. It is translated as CASSQYGQFPYNEQFF.

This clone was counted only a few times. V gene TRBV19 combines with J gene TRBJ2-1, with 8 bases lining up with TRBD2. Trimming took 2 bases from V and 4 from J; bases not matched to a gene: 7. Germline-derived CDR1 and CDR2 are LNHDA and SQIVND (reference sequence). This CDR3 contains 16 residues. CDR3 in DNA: TGTGCCAGTAGTATAATCGCGGGAGGCTCTTACAATGAGCAGTTCTTC. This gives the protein CASSIIAGGSYNEQFF.

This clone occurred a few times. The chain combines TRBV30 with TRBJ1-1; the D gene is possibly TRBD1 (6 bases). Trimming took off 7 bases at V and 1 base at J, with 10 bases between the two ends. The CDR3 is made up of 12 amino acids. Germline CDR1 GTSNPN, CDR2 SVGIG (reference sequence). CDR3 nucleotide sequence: TGTGCCTCCCTAGGGGGGAACACTGAAGCTTTCTTT. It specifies CASLGGNTEAFF.

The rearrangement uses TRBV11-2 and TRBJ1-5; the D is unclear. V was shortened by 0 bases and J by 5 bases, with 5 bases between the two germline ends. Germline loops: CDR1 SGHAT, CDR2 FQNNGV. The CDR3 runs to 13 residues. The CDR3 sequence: CASSLDPYQPQHF. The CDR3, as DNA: TGTGCCAGCAGCTTAGATCCGTATCAGCCCCAGCATTTT.

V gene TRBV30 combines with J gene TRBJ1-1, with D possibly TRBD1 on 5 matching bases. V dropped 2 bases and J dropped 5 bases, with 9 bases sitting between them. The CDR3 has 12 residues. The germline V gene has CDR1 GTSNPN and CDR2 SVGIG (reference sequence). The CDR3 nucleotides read TGTGCCTGGAGTCACGGGGGAACTGAAGCTTTCTTT. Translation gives CAWSHGGTEAFF.

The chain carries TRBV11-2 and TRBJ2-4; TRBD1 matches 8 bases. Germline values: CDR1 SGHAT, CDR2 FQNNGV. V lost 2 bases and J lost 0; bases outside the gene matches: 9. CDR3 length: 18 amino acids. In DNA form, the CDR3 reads TGTGCCAGCAGCTTATTTGGGGACAGGAGACAAGCCAAAAACATTCAGTACTTC. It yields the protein CASSLFGDRRQAKNIQYF.

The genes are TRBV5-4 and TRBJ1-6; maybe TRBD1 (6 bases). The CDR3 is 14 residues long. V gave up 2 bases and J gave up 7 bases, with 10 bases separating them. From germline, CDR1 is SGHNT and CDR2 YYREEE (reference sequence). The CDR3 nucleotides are TGTGCCAGCAGCTTTAGGGGGGGAAATTCACCCCTCCACTTT. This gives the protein CASSFRGGNSPLHF.

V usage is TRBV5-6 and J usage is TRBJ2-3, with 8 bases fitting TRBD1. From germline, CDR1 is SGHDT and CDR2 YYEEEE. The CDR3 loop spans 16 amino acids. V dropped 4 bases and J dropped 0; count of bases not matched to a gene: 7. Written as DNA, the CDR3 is TGTGCCAGCAGCGCACGGCAGGGGGCCAGCACAGATACGCAGTATTTT. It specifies CASSARQGASTDTQYF.

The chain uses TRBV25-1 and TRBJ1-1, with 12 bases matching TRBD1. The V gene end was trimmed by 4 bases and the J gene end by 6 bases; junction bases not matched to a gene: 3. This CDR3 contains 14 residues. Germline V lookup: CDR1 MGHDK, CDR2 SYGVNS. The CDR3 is CASSGGQGASEAFF. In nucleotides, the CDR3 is TGTGCCAGCAGTGGGGGACAGGGGGCTTCTGAAGCTTTCTTT.

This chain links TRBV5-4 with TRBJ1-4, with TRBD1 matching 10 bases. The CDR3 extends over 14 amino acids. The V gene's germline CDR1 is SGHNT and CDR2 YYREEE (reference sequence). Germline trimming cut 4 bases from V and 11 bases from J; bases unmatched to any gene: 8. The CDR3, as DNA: TGTGCCAGCAGCCCTGGGACAGGGGAAGGGAAACTGTTTTTT. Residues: CASSPGTGEGKLFF.

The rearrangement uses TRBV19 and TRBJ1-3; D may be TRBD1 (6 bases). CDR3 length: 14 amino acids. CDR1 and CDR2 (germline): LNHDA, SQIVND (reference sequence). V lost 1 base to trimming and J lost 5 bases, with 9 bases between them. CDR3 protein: CASSIAGQRNTIYF. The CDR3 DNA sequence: TGTGCCAGTAGTATAGCTGGACAGCGAAACACCATATATTTT.

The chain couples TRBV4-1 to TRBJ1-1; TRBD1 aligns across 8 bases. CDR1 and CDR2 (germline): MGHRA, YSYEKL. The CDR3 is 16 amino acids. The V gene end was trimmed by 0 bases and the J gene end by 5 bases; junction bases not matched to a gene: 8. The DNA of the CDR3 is TGCGCCAGCAGCCAAGATCCCGGGACAGGTGGTACTGAAGCTTTCTTT. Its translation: CASSQDPGTGGTEAFF.

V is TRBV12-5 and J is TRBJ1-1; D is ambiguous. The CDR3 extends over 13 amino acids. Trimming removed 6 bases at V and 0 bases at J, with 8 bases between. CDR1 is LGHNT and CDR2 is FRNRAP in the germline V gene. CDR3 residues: CASGPRMNTEAFF. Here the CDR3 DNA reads TGTGCTAGTGGCCCCAGAATGAACACTGAAGCTTTCTTT.

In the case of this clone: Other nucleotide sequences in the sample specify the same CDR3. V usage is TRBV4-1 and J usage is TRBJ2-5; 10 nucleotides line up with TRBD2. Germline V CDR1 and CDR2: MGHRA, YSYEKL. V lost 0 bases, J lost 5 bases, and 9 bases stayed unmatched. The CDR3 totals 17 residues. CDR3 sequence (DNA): TGCGCCAGCAGCCAAGACCGGACTAGCGGTGGGTCGGAGACCCAGTACTTC. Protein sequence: CASSQDRTSGGSETQYF.

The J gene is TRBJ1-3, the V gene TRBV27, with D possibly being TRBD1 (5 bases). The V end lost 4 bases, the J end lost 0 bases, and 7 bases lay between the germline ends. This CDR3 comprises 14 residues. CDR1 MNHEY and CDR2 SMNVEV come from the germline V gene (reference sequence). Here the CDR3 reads CASSYRSSGNTIYF. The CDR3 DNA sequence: TGTGCCAGCAGTTACAGGAGCTCTGGAAACACCATATATTTT.

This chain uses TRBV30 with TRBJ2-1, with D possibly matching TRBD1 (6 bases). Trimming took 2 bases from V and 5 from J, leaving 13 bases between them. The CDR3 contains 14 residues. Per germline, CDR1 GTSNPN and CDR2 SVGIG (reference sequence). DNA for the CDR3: TGTGCCTGGAGTACATCGGGACATCACAATGAGCAGTTCTTC. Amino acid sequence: CAWSTSGHHNEQFF.

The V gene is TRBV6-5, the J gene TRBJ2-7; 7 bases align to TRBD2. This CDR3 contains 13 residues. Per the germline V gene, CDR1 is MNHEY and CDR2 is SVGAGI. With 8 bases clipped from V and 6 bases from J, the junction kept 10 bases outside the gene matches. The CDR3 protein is CASRSGTLLEQYF. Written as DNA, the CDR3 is TGTGCCAGCCGGAGCGGGACCCTCCTCGAGCAGTACTTC.

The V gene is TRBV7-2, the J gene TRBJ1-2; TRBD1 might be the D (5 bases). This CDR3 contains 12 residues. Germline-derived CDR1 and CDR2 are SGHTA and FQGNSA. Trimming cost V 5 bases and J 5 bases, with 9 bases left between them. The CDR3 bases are TGTGCCAGCAGCCAGGAGGGGTATGGCTACACCTTC. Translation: CASSQEGYGYTF.

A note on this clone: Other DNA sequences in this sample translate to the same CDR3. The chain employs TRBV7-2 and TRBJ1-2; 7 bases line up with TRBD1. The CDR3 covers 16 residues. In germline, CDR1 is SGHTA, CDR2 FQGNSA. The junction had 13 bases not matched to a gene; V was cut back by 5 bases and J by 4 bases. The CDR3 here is CASSPPRGGRLYGYTF. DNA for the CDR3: TGTGCCAGCAGCCCCCCGCGAGGGGGCAGACTCTATGGCTACACCTTC.

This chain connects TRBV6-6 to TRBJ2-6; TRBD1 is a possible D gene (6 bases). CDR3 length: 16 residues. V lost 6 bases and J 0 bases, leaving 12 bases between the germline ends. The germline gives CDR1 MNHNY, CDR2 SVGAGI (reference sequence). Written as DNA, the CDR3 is TGTGCCAGCAGCCTTGGACAGCCCTCTGGGGCCAACGTCCTGACTTTC. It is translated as CASSLGQPSGANVLTF.